This T cell receptor beta chain was recovered during a study of OX40 agonist ivuxolimab in advanced cancers. Describing the broader study: Ivuxolimab was an agonistic, fully human IgG2 monoclonal antibody directed against OX40 (CD134), a costimulatory receptor. Intravenous ivuxolimab was administered to patients every 2 weeks at six dose levels: 0.01, 0.1, 0.3, 1.5, 3 and 10 mg/kg. Of the 52 patients in dose escalation, approximately 20 had hepatocellular carcinoma, around 15 had melanoma, 9 had renal cell carcinoma and 9 had head and neck cancer. A male proportion of 82.7% and a mean age of 60 years, ranging from roughly 23 to 80, were recorded for the dose-escalation cohort. Patients were allowed to have had prior anti-PD-1, anti-PD-L1 or anti-CTLA-4 therapy, and around two fifths of the dose-escalation patients had been treated with checkpoint inhibitors. Partial responses were achieved by three dose-escalation patients, of whom one had hepatocellular carcinoma and two had cutaneous melanoma. The purpose of peripheral TCRbeta sequencing was to test whether ivuxolimab changed TCR sequence diversity and led to clonal T-cell expansion. The monotherapy dose-escalation portion (N of about 50 patients) of the phase I ivuxolimab trial is reported in the paper. The investigation overall reported the following: Partial responders in the 0.1-3.0 mg/kg groups had among the lowest normalized peripheral clonal expansion, especially among CD8+ T cells. Low levels of normalized T-cell clonal expansion were also seen in some patients who did not respond. After ivuxolimab, more expanded clones were found on average in CD8+ T cells than in CD4+ T cells. At doses of 0.1 to 3.0 mg/kg, clonal expansion of both CD4+ and CD8+ T cells in blood was seen between baseline and week 6. Which antigens the clonally expanded peripheral T cells were specific for was not determined.

The trial excluded patients who had a history of autoimmune disease or were on systemic immunosuppression. Peripheral blood for TCR sequencing was collected from all dose cohorts at baseline, on cycle 4 day 1, and on cycle 7 day 1. The samples were taken from a phase I, first-in-human, multicenter, open-label dose-escalation trial of ivuxolimab. The trial enrolled adults with locally advanced or metastatic head and neck squamous cell, hepatocellular, melanoma or renal cell carcinoma. Before TCR sequencing, CD4+ T cells and CD8+ T cells were sorted from peripheral blood as separate populations. Taken from the germline V gene (reference sequence), the CDR1 and CDR2 loops are MNHNY and SVGAGI. CDR3 length: 15 amino acids, cysteine to phenylalanine. The CDR3 DNA has 45 bases and is translated from base 1. Trimming takes 7 bases from V and 2 bases from J, and the germline ends sit 12 bases apart. As concerns this clone: No antigen is known for it. One base away there is no much larger clone; base qualities are not given.

To sequence the TCRbeta CDR3 region, genomic DNA was isolated from the sorted cells. The immunoSEQ Assay was used to sequence the TCRbeta CDR3 regions. Not all clones reach the TCRdb copy of this immuneACCESS table, which keeps in-frame sequences only. Checked studies attribute under half of the gap to unresolved V genes and leave the rest unexplained. The sample yields some 41,000 clones; about 88% were counted once. The top ten clonotypes cover approximately 13% of the sample. The chain was built from TRBV6-6 and TRBJ2-6; no D segment can be confidently identified. The sample was CD4+ or CD8+ T cells sorted from blood, taken in a trial of the OX40 agonist ivuxolimab. The source of this sequence is an adult with an advanced solid tumor such as melanoma, head and neck, liver or kidney cancer. In nucleotides, the sequence is TGTGCCAGCACCCAGGACGGCGCTGGGGCCAACGTCCTGACTTTC. This translates into CASTQDGAGANVLTF.